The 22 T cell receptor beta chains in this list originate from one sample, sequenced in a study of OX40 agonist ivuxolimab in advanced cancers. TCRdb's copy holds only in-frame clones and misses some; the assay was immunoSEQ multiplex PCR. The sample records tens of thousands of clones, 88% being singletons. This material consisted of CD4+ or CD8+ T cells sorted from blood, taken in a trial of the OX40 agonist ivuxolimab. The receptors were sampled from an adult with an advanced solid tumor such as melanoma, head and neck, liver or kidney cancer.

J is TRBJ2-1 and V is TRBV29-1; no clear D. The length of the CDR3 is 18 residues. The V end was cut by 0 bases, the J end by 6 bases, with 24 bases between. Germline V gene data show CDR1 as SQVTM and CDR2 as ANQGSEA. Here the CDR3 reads CSVEDLGFEPWGPNEQFF. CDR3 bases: TGCAGCGTTGAAGATCTCGGTTTCGAGCCTTGGGGTCCCAATGAGCAGTTCTTC.

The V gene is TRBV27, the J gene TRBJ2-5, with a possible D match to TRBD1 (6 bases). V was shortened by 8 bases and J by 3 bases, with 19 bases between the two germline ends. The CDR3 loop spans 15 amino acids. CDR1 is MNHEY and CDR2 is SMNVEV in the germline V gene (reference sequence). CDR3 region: CASYAVRGIEETQYF. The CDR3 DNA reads TGTGCCAGCTACGCGGTCAGGGGAATTGAAGAGACCCAGTACTTC.

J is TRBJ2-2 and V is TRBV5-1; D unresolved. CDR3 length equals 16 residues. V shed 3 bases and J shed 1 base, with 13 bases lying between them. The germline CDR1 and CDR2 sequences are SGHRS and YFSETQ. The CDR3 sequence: CASSSGYKGNTGELFF. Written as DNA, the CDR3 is TGCGCCAGCAGCTCGGGCTATAAGGGGAACACCGGGGAGCTGTTTTTT.

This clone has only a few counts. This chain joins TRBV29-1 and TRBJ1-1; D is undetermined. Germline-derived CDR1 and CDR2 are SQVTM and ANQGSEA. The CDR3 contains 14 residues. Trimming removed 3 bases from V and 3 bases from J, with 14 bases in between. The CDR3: CSVERVYRDTEAFF. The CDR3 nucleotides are TGCAGCGTTGAGAGGGTGTACAGAGACACTGAAGCTTTCTTT.

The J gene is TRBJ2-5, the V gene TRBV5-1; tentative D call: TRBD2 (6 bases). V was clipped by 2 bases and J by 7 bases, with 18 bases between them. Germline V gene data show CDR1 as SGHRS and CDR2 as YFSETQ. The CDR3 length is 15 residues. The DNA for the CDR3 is TGCGCCAGCAGCTTTGATAGCGGATCCCGGGGGACCCAGTACTTC. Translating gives CASSFDSGSRGTQYF.

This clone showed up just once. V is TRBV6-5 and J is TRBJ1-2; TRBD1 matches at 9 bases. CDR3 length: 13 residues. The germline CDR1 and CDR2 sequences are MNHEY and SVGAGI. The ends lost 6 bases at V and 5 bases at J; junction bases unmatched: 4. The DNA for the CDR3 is TGTGCCAGCAGACAGGGGGCCCCGTATGGCTACACCTTC. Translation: CASRQGAPYGYTF.

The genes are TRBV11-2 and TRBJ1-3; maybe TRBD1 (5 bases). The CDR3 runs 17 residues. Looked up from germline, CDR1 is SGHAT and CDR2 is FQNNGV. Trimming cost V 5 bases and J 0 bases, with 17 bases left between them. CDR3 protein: CASSKKGLQSSGNTIYF. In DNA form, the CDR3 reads TGTGCCAGCAGCAAAAAGGGACTTCAGAGCTCTGGAAACACCATATATTTT.

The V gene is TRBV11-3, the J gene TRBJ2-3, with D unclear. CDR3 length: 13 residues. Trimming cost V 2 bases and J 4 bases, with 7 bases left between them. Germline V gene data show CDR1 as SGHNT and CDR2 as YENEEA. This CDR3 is CASSLIWADTQYF. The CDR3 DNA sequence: TGTGCCAGCAGCTTAATTTGGGCAGATACGCAGTATTTT.

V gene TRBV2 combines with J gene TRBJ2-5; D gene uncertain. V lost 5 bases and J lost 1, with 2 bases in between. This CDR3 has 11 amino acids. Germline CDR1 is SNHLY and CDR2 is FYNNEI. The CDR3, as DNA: TGTGCCAGCAGTTTCCAAGAGACCCAGTACTTC. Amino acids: CASSFQETQYF. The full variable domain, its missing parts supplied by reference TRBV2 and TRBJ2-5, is EPEVTQTPSHQVTQMGQEVILRCVPISNHLYFYWYRQILGQKVEFLVSFYNNEISEKSEIFDDQFSVERPDGSNFTLKIRSTKLEDSAMYFCASSFQETQYFGPGTRLLVL.

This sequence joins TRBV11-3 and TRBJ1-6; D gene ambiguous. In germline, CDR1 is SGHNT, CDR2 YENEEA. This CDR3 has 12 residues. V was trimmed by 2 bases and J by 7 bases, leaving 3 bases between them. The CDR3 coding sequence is TGTGCCAGCAGCTTAACAAATTCACCCCTCCACTTT. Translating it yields CASSLTNSPLHF.

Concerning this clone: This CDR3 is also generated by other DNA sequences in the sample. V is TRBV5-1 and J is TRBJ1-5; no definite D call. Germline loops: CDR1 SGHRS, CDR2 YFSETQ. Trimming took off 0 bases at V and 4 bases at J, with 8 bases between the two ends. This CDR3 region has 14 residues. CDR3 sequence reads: CASSLDGSNQPQHF. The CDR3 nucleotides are TGCGCCAGCAGCTTGGATGGGAGTAATCAGCCCCAGCATTTT.

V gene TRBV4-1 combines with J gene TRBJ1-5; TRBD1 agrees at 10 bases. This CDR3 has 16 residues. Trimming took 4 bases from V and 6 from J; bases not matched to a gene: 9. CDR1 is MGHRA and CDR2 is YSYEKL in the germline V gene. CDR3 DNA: TGCGCCAGCAGCCCTAATCCCGGGACAGGGGTTCAGCCCCAGCATTTT. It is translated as CASSPNPGTGVQPQHF.

As DNA, the CDR3 is TGTGCCAGCAGCTTAGCCGGACTAGCACAAGAGACCCAGTACTTC. The encoded protein is CASSLAGLAQETQYF. The J gene is TRBJ2-5, the V gene TRBV11-2, with 8 bases identical to TRBD2. Trimming removed 1 base from V and 2 bases from J; junction bases left unmatched: 3. This CDR3 spans 15 amino acids. CDR1 is SGHAT, CDR2 FQNNGV, per germline.

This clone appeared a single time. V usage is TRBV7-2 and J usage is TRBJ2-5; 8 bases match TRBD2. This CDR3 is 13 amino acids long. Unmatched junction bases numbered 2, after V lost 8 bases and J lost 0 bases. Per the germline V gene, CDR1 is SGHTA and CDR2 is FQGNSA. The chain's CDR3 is CASSRGDQETQYF. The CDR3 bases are TGTGCCAGCTCGCGGGGGGACCAAGAGACCCAGTACTTC.

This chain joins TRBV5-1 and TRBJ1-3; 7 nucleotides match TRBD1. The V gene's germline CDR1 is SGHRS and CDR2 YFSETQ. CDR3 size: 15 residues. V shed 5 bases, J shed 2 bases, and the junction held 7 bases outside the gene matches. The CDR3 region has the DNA TGCGCCAGCAGTTCAGGGGGTATAACTGGAAACACCATATATTTT. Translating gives CASSSGGITGNTIYF.

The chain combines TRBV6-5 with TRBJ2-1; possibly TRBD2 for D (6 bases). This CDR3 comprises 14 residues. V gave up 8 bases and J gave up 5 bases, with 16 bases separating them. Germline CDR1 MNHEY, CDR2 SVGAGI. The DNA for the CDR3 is TGTGCCAGCTGCAGTACGGGAGAGAACAATGAGCAGTTCTTC. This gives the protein CASCSTGENNEQFF.

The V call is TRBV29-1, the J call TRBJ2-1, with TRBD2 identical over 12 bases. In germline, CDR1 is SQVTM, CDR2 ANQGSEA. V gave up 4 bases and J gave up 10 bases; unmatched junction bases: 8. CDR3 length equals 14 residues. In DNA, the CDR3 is TGCAGCGTTGGCCTAGCGGGAGGGCCGGGAGAGCAGTTCTTC. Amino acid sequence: CSVGLAGGPGEQFF.

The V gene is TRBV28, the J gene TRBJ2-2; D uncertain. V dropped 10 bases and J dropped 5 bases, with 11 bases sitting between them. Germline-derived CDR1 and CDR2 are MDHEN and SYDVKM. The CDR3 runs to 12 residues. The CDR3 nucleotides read TGTGCCACCCGACTTGGAACCGGGGAGCTGTTTTTT. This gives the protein CATRLGTGELFF.

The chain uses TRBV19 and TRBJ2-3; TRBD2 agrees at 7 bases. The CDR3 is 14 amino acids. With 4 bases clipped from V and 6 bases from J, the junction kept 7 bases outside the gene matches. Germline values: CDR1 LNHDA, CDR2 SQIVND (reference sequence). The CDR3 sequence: CASSTLQLADTQYF. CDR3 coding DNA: TGTGCCAGTAGTACCCTGCAACTAGCGGATACGCAGTATTTT.

The CDR3: CASSSPSSPDTQYF. The CDR3 coding sequence is TGTGCCAGCAGCTCCCCTAGCTCGCCAGATACGCAGTATTTT. The chain combines TRBV5-4 with TRBJ2-3, with D perhaps matching TRBD2 (5 bases). The CDR3 runs to 14 residues. Germline V CDR1 and CDR2: SGHNT, YYREEE (reference sequence). The ends were cut back, 3 bases at V and 4 bases at J, with 12 bases in the middle.

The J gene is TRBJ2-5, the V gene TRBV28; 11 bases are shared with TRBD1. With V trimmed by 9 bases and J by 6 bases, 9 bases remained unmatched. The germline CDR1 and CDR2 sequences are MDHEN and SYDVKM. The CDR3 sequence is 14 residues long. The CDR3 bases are TGTGCCAGTAACCGGGACAGGGGGAGGAAGACCCAGTACTTC. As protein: CASNRDRGRKTQYF.

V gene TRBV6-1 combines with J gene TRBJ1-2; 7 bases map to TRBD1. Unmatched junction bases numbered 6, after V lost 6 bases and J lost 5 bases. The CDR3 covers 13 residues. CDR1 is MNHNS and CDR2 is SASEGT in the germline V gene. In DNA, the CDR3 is TGTGCCAGCAGGCCGGGACAGAATTATGGCTACACCTTC. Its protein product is CASRPGQNYGYTF.